This T cell receptor (beta chain) was sequenced during a study of cytomegalovirus exposure and HLA in healthy donors. The CDR3 has 14 residues. From germline, CDR1 is MDHEN and CDR2 SYDVKM. With 2 bases removed from V and 8 bases from J, the gap between germline ends came to 13 bases. PCR amplification relied on 60 Vbeta primers (plus 13 Jbeta primers). Clones were read by immunoSEQ multiplex PCR, and TCRdb kept only the in-frame ones, dropping some. The table records over 95,000 clones, around 66% of them present only once. The chain uses TRBV28 and TRBJ2-1, with a tentative D call TRBD1 (5 bases). The TCR comes from a man younger than 30 in good health and CMV-seropositive. The sample consisted of PBMCs. The CDR3 here is CASSLRQGLHEQFF. The CDR3 DNA sequence: TGTGCCAGCAGTTTACGGCAGGGTTTACATGAGCAGTTCTTC.